What follows are 31 T cell receptor beta chains derived from one specimen sequenced in a study of blood T cell repertoires in COVID-19. Libraries were prepared by immunoSEQ multiplex PCR; TCRdb keeps only in-frame clonotypes and omits some of them. The sample has 280,000 or so clones, 70% to 90% seen once. Sequencing input: PBMCs or T cells enriched from blood (not recorded which). The source of these receptors is a young man who had recovered from COVID-19.

V gene TRBV6-5 combines with J gene TRBJ1-3; 7 bases are a match to TRBD1. With 2 bases clipped from V and 2 bases from J, the junction kept 6 bases outside the gene matches. The CDR3 sequence is 16 residues long. The germline CDR1 and CDR2 sequences are MNHEY and SVGAGI. The CDR3 loop reads CASSYHGQGAGNTIYF. CDR3 bases: TGTGCCAGCAGTTACCATGGGCAGGGGGCTGGAAACACCATATATTTT.

V is TRBV18 and J is TRBJ1-1; 9 bases match TRBD1. The junction had 1 base not matched to a gene; V was cut back by 2 bases and J by 6 bases. The CDR3 spans 13 residues. Germline V gene data show CDR1 as KGHSH and CDR2 as LQKENI. The CDR3 nucleotides read TGTGCCAGCTCACCAGACAGGGGGTCTGAAGCTTTCTTT. It codes for CASSPDRGSEAFF.

The chain recombines TRBV7-9 with TRBJ1-1, with TRBD1 matching 10 bases. Germline values: CDR1 SEHNR, CDR2 FQNEAQ (reference sequence). CDR3 length: 16 amino acids. The V segment lost 5 bases and the J segment 3 bases; nucleotides outside the gene matches: 9. CDR3 protein: CASSMRTGGADTEAFF. The CDR3 DNA reads TGTGCCAGCAGCATGCGGACAGGGGGTGCGGACACTGAAGCTTTCTTT.

This chain uses TRBV10-3 with TRBJ2-3, with D perhaps matching TRBD1 (5 bases). The V and J ends lost 3 bases and 2 bases respectively, with 12 bases between them. CDR1 and CDR2 from the germline V gene are ENHRY and SYGVKD. The CDR3 is 15 amino acids. Here the CDR3 DNA reads TGTGCCATCAGTGATCCTCGACAGAACACAGATACGCAGTATTTT. Translated, it gives CAISDPRQNTDTQYF.

The V and J genes are TRBV11-1 and TRBJ1-1; 8 bases fit TRBD1. The CDR3 is made up of 14 amino acids. V gave up 2 bases and J gave up 6 bases; unmatched junction bases: 5. The germline gives CDR1 SGHAT, CDR2 FQDESV (reference sequence). CDR3 in DNA: TGTGCCAGCAGCTTAATTCAGGGGGCTGCTGAAGCTTTCTTT. This codes for CASSLIQGAAEAFF.

The gene calls are TRBV6-5 and TRBJ1-3, with D possibly being TRBD1 (6 bases). Germline V gene lookup returns CDR1 MNHEY and CDR2 SVGAGI. The CDR3 is 15 amino acids. The germline V and J ends were trimmed by 0 bases and 8 bases, with 14 bases remaining between them. The CDR3 coding sequence is TGTGCCAGCAGTTACTCGAAGGGGGGGGTGCACACCATATATTTT. Translating gives CASSYSKGGVHTIYF.

The chain has TRBV4-1 and TRBJ2-1; D unclear. Per germline, CDR1 MGHRA and CDR2 YSYEKL. Deletions cut 0 bases from V and 5 bases from J, with 11 bases between. CDR3 length: 15 residues. This CDR3 is CASSQDVARNNEQFF. The CDR3 region has the DNA TGCGCCAGCAGCCAAGATGTCGCCAGGAACAATGAGCAGTTCTTC.

V usage is TRBV30 and J usage is TRBJ2-7, with a weak D call TRBD1 (6 bases). From germline, CDR1 is GTSNPN and CDR2 SVGIG (reference sequence). The CDR3 has 12 residues. The germline V and J ends were trimmed by 4 bases and 6 bases, with 13 bases remaining between them. The CDR3 bases are TGTGCCTGGACCACAGGGTCGGGCGAGCAGTACTTC. This encodes CAWTTGSGEQYF.

The chain couples TRBV29-1 to TRBJ1-2; 12 positions match TRBD1. Unmatched junction bases numbered 8, after V lost 4 bases and J lost 8 bases. Germline lookup yields CDR1 SQVTM and CDR2 ANQGSEA. The CDR3 is 14 amino acids. The chain's CDR3 is CSVGGTGGAGGYTF. Written as DNA, the CDR3 is TGCAGCGTTGGCGGGACAGGGGGCGCGGGGGGCTACACCTTC.

V usage is TRBV6-6 and J usage is TRBJ1-3; 7 positions agree with TRBD1. This CDR3 comprises 14 residues. J was trimmed by 3 bases and V by 7 bases; bases with no gene match: 6. Germline-derived CDR1 and CDR2 are MNHNY and SVGAGI (reference sequence). CDR3 sequence (DNA): TGTGCCAGCACAGGGGGTGTAGTTGGAAACACCATATATTTT. Protein product: CASTGGVVGNTIYF.

This clone is a singleton in its sample. J is TRBJ2-1 and V is TRBV27, with 10 positions matching TRBD2. Germline V gene sequence: CDR1 MNHEY, CDR2 SMNVEV (reference sequence). The V segment lost 0 bases and the J segment 8 bases; nucleotides outside the gene matches: 4. CDR3 length equals 15 residues. CDR3 in amino acids: CASSLSGTSAHEQFF. In nucleotides, the CDR3 is TGTGCCAGCAGTTTATCCGGGACTAGCGCCCATGAGCAGTTCTTC.

The rearrangement uses TRBV10-3 and TRBJ1-4; no clear D gene. The V end was cut by 0 bases, the J end by 5 bases, with 4 bases between. This CDR3 spans 13 amino acids. Germline CDR1 reads ENHRY; CDR2 reads SYGVKD. CDR3 protein: CAISESRNEKLFF. In nucleotides, the CDR3 is TGTGCCATCAGTGAGTCGCGAAATGAAAAACTGTTTTTT.

V and J are TRBV6-4 and TRBJ1-6; 9 bases match TRBD1. CDR3 length: 14 residues. V was clipped by 4 bases and J by 7 bases; unmatched bases: 2. Looked up from germline, CDR1 is MRHNA and CDR2 is SNTAGT. The CDR3 DNA reads as TGTGCCAGCAGTGTAGGGACAGGGAATTCACCCCTCCACTTT. It translates to CASSVGTGNSPLHF.

V and J are TRBV11-1 and TRBJ2-7, with D perhaps TRBD2 (6 bases). The CDR3 spans 12 residues. The germline gives CDR1 SGHAT, CDR2 FQDESV (reference sequence). The V gene lost 6 bases and the J gene lost 10 bases, with 16 bases spanning the gap. CDR3 coding DNA: TGTGCCAGCAGTTGGGACTTCGGTTACCAGTACTTC. This translates into CASSWDFGYQYF.

This sequence joins TRBV19 and TRBJ2-2, with 10 bases identical to TRBD2. V lost 6 bases, J lost 4 bases, and 11 bases stayed unmatched. Germline-derived CDR1 and CDR2 are LNHDA and SQIVND (reference sequence). The CDR3 sequence is 17 residues long. The CDR3 nucleotides read TGTGCCAGTAGCCGGCGTAGCGGGGGGAGGGTCACCGGGGAGCTGTTTTTT. The encoded protein is CASSRRSGGRVTGELFF.

V is TRBV5-4 and J is TRBJ1-2; 9 bases map to TRBD1. V lost 5 bases to trimming and J lost 7 bases; unmatched junction nucleotides: 9. The germline gives CDR1 SGHNT, CDR2 YYREEE (reference sequence). This CDR3 has 14 amino acids. CDR3 residues: CASSMGDRVFGYTF. The CDR3 DNA sequence: TGTGCCAGCAGTATGGGGGACAGGGTTTTTGGCTACACCTTC.

The V gene is TRBV6-5, the J gene TRBJ1-5, with 10 bases matching TRBD1. Looked up from germline, CDR1 is MNHEY and CDR2 is SVGAGI. This CDR3 is 15 amino acids long. Trimming cost V 5 bases and J 7 bases; bases outside gene matches: 8. The CDR3 DNA sequence: TGTGCCAGCAGTCCCCTCGACAGGGGGCAACAGCCCCAGCATTTT. Residues: CASSPLDRGQQPQHF.

The chain joins TRBV9 to TRBJ1-2; 7 bases line up with TRBD1. CDR3 length equals 15 residues. Germline V lookup: CDR1 SGDLS, CDR2 YYNGEE. The junction had 9 bases not matched to a gene; V was cut back by 4 bases and J by 3 bases. The CDR3, as DNA: TGTGCCAGCAGCCCCCGGGACAGCGGGTACTATGGCTACACCTTC. Translation: CASSPRDSGYYGYTF.

This sequence joins TRBV9 and TRBJ1-2; tentative D call: TRBD1 (6 bases). Trimming removed 0 bases at V and 6 bases at J, with 15 bases between. Germline V lookup: CDR1 SGDLS, CDR2 YYNGEE. CDR3 length: 15 residues. CDR3 sequence reads: CASSVVQGRLHGYTF. The CDR3, as DNA: TGTGCCAGCAGCGTAGTACAGGGTCGTCTTCATGGCTACACCTTC.

This chain connects TRBV6-2 or TRBV6-3 to TRBJ2-3; 9 bases match TRBD2. The ends lost 4 bases at V and 2 bases at J; junction bases unmatched: 4. The CDR3 is 15 residues long. Germline V gene lookup returns CDR1 MNHEY and CDR2 SVGEGT. CDR3 sequence reads: CASSSASGDTDTQYF. Here the CDR3 DNA reads TGTGCCAGCAGTTCGGCTAGCGGGGACACAGATACGCAGTATTTT.

This sequence joins TRBV30 and TRBJ2-1; 9 bases map to TRBD1. This CDR3 is built from 14 residues. Germline CDR1 and CDR2: GTSNPN and SVGIG (reference sequence). J lost 5 bases, V lost 6 bases, and 8 bases had no gene match. The CDR3 sequence: CACQGTGTHNEQFF. The CDR3 nucleotides are TGTGCCTGTCAAGGGACAGGGACACACAATGAGCAGTTCTTC.

This clone showed up many times. The chain uses TRBV7-3 and TRBJ2-3; D gene unclear. V was pared by 4 bases and J by 0 bases, with 11 bases between. The CDR3 contains 15 residues. The germline gives CDR1 SGHTA, CDR2 FQGTGA. The CDR3 loop reads CASSSPTASTDTQYF. CDR3 coding DNA: TGTGCCAGCAGCTCGCCAACAGCTAGCACAGATACGCAGTATTTT.

This sequence joins TRBV5-4 and TRBJ1-1; D is undetermined. Trimming left V 3 bases short and J 1 base short, with 10 bases between. Germline CDR1 and CDR2: SGHNT and YYREEE (reference sequence). The CDR3 totals 14 residues. For the CDR3, the DNA is TGTGCCAGCAGCTCCCTCTCAGAGAACACTGAAGCTTTCTTT. This codes for CASSSLSENTEAFF. Full variable domain (outside the CDR3, taken from reference TRBV5-4 and TRBJ1-1): ETGVTQSPTHLIKTRGQQVTLRCSSQSGHNTVSWYQQALGQGPQFIFQYYREEENGRGNFPPRFSGLQFPNYSSELNVNALELDDSALYLCASSSLSENTEAFFGQGTRLTVV.

The J gene is TRBJ1-5, the V gene TRBV5-1; 8 positions agree with TRBD1. This CDR3 spans 15 amino acids. V trimming: 4 bases; J trimming: 4 bases; junction bases outside the gene matches: 7. The V gene's germline CDR1 is SGHRS and CDR2 YFSETQ. The CDR3 region is CASSATGVGNQPQHF. The CDR3 DNA sequence: TGCGCCAGCAGCGCGACAGGGGTCGGGAATCAGCCCCAGCATTTT.

This clone was observed once. The chain links TRBV19 to TRBJ2-7; TRBD1 agrees at 10 bases. Germline V gene data show CDR1 as LNHDA and CDR2 as SQIVND (reference sequence). Germline trimming cut 5 bases from V and 5 bases from J; bases unmatched to any gene: 6. The CDR3 has 14 amino acids. CDR3 amino acids: CASSHGTGANEQYF. The CDR3 coding sequence is TGTGCCAGTAGTCATGGGACAGGGGCAAACGAGCAGTACTTC.

This chain uses TRBV2 with TRBJ2-5; unclear D gene. In germline, CDR1 is SNHLY, CDR2 FYNNEI. With 8 bases removed from V and 5 bases from J, the gap between germline ends came to 12 bases. The CDR3 extends over 12 amino acids. DNA of the CDR3: TGTGCCAGCCGAGGCGACCTGGAGACCCAGTACTTC. It encodes CASRGDLETQYF.

V and J are TRBV7-3 and TRBJ2-3, with 8 bases that match TRBD2. The CDR3 spans 16 residues. After removal of 5 bases from V and 4 bases from J, the junction contained 11 bases not matched to a gene. Germline V gives CDR1 SGHTA, CDR2 FQGTGA. The DNA for the CDR3 is TGTGCCAGCAGCCCCTCGGTTAGCGGGGTCGCAGATACGCAGTATTTT. It yields the protein CASSPSVSGVADTQYF.

This rearrangement joins TRBV7-3 to TRBJ2-3; 12 nucleotides agree with TRBD2. The V gene's germline CDR1 is SGHTA and CDR2 FQGTGA. With V trimmed by 5 bases and J by 9 bases, 9 bases remained unmatched. The CDR3 runs to 15 residues. The CDR3 here is CASSATSGGRGTQYF. CDR3 sequence (DNA): TGTGCCAGCAGCGCGACTAGCGGGGGACGGGGGACGCAGTATTTT.

This rearrangement joins TRBV2 to TRBJ1-6; D is perhaps TRBD1 (6 bases). Between the trimmed V and J ends, which lost 2 bases and 6 bases, there was a span of 11 bases. The CDR3 sequence is 15 residues long. Germline assignment: CDR1 SNHLY and CDR2 FYNNEI. The CDR3 reads CASSEMGAGNSPLHF. The CDR3 nucleotides read TGTGCCAGCAGTGAAATGGGGGCAGGTAATTCACCCCTCCACTTT.

This clone was seen a handful of times. The chain is built from TRBV5-4 and TRBJ1-2, with 7 bases that match TRBD1. V lost 4 bases and J lost 6; bases outside the gene matches: 9. The CDR3 covers 14 residues. Germline assignment: CDR1 SGHNT and CDR2 YYREEE (reference sequence). The DNA of the CDR3 is TGTGCCAGCAGCGTCCCCGGGACAGTGGATGGCTACACCTTC. Amino acid sequence: CASSVPGTVDGYTF.

This clone was seen only a few times. The chain has TRBV19 and TRBJ1-5; TRBD1 is a possible D gene (6 bases). Germline loops: CDR1 LNHDA, CDR2 SQIVND (reference sequence). The V end lost 3 bases, the J end lost 0 bases, and 15 bases lay between the germline ends. The CDR3 length is 17 residues. DNA of the CDR3: TGTGCCAGTAGTATCGCGAGACAGGTGTATAGCAATCAGCCCCAGCATTTT. Translating it yields CASSIARQVYSNQPQHF.